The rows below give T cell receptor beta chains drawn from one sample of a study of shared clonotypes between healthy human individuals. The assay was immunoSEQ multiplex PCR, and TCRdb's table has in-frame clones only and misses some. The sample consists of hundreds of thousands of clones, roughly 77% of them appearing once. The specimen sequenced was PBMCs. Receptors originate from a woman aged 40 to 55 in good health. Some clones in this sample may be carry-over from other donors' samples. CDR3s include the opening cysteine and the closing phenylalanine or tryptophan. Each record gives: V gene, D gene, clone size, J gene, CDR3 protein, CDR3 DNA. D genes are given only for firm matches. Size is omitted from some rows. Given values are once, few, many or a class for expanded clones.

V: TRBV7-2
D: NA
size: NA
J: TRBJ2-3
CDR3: CASSLAQLGADTQYF
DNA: TGTGCCAGCAGCTTAGCCCAACTAGGAGCAGATACGCAGTATTTT

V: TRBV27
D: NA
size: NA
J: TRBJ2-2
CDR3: CATTPEDPSTGELFF
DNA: TGTGCCACCACCCCAGAGGATCCTTCCACCGGGGAGCTGTTTTTT

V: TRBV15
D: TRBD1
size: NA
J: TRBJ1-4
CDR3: CATSRDRTGEEKLFF
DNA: TGTGCCACCAGCAGAGATCGAACAGGGGAAGAAAAACTGTTTTTT

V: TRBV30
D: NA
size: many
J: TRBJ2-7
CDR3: CAWSVLVNYEQYF
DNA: TGTGCCTGGAGTGTACTAGTGAACTACGAGCAGTACTTC

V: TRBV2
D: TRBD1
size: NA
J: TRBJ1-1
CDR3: CASRIQGAPTEAFF
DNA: TGTGCCAGCAGGATACAGGGGGCGCCCACTGAAGCTTTCTTT

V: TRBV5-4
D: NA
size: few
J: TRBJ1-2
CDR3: CASSLRDGYSGYTF
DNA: TGTGCCAGCAGCTTGAGGGACGGATATAGTGGCTACACCTTC

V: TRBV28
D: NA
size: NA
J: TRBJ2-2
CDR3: CASSYRHKNTGELFF
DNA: TGTGCCAGCAGTTACCGACATAAAAACACCGGGGAGCTGTTTTTT

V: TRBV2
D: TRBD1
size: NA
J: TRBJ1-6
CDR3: CASLGQTNSPLHF
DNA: TGTGCCAGCCTGGGACAGACAAATTCACCCCTCCACTTT

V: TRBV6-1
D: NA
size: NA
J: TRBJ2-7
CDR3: CASSEVDSSEGYEQYF
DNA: TGTGCCAGCAGTGAAGTGGATAGTAGCGAAGGTTACGAGCAGTACTTC

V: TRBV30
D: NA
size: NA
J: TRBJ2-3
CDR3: CAWSAGFSTDTQYF
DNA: TGTGCCTGGAGTGCTGGGTTTAGCACAGATACGCAGTATTTT

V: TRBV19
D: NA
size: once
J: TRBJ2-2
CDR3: CASSISLAANTGELFF
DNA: TGTGCCAGTAGTATCTCATTAGCGGCGAACACCGGGGAGCTGTTTTTT

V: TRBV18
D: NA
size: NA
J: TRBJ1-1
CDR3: CASSPVAGLPMNTEAFF
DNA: TGTGCCAGCTCACCTGTCGCCGGCCTACCTATGAACACTGAAGCTTTCTTT

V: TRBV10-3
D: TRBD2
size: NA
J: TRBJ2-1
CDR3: CAIGSGMYNEQFF
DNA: TGTGCCATCGGAAGCGGGATGTACAATGAGCAGTTCTTC

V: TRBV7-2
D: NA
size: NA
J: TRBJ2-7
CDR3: CASSPSGVSYEQYF
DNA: TGTGCCAGCAGCCCCTCCGGAGTTTCCTACGAGCAGTACTTC

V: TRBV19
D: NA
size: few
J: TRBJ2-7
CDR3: CASSPGAPYEQYF
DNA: TGTGCCAGTAGTCCCGGGGCCCCCTACGAGCAGTACTTC

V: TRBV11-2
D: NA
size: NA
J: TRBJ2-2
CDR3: CASSPGFGELFF
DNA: TGTGCCAGCAGCCCTGGGTTCGGGGAGCTGTTTTTT

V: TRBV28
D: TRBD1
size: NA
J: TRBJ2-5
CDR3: CASSWTGGQETQYF
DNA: TGTGCCAGCAGCTGGACAGGGGGGCAAGAGACCCAGTACTTC

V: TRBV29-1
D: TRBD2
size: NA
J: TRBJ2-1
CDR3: CSVEEEEGLESNEQFF
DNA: TGCAGCGTTGAAGAGGAGGAGGGACTAGAGTCGAATGAGCAGTTCTTC

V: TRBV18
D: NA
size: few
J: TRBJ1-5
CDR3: CASSVDINQPQHF
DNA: TGTGCCAGCTCAGTGGACATCAATCAGCCCCAGCATTTT

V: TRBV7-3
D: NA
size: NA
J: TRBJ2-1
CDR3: CASSVRGNEQFF
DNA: TGTGCCAGCAGCGTTAGAGGCAATGAGCAGTTCTTC

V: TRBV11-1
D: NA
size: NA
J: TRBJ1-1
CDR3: CASSFPGVVNTEAFF
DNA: TGTGCCAGCAGCTTCCCAGGGGTTGTAAACACTGAAGCTTTCTTT

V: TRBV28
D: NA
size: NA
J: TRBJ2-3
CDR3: CASSIGGGPLSQYF
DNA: TGTGCCAGCAGCATAGGGGGAGGGCCTTTATCGCAGTATTTT

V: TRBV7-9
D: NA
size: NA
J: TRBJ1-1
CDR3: CASSQNTEAFF
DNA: TGTGCCAGCAGCCAGAACACTGAAGCTTTCTTT

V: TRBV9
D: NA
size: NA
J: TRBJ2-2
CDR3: CASSVGLHNTGELFF
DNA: TGTGCCAGCAGCGTAGGGCTGCACAACACCGGGGAGCTGTTTTTT

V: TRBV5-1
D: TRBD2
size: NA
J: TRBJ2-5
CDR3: CASSLSGTSGFQETQYF
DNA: TGCGCCAGCAGCCTGTCCGGGACTAGCGGGTTCCAAGAGACCCAGTACTTC

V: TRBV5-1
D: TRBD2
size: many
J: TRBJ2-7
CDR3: CASSGTSGSREQYF
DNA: TGCGCCAGCAGCGGGACTAGCGGGAGTCGAGAGCAGTACTTC

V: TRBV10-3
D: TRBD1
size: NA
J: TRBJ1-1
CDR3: CAIRGRDSARTEAFF
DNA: TGTGCCATCAGGGGCCGGGACAGTGCTCGCACTGAAGCTTTCTTT

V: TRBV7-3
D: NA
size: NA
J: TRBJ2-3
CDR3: CASSLQPSDTQYF
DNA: TGTGCCAGCAGCTTACAGCCGTCAGATACGCAGTATTTT

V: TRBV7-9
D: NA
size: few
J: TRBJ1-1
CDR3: CASSPPWQDGTLNTEAFF
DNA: TGTGCCAGCAGCCCGCCATGGCAGGACGGAACCCTGAACACTGAAGCTTTCTTT

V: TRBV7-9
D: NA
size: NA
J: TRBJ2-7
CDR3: CASSLEKLGERYEQYF
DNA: TGTGCCAGCAGCTTAGAGAAACTAGGGGAGCGTTACGAGCAGTACTTC

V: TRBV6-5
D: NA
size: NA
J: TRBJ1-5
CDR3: CASNTGFNQPQHF
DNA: TGTGCCAGCAACACAGGTTTCAATCAGCCCCAGCATTTT

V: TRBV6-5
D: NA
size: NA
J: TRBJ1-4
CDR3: CASRRPQSGEKLFF
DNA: TGTGCCAGCAGGAGGCCCCAATCCGGGGAAAAACTGTTTTTT

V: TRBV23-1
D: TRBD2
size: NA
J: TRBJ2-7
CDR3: CATGRASGPRSYEQYF
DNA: TGCGCCACCGGTCGGGCTAGCGGGCCGAGAAGTTACGAGCAGTACTTC

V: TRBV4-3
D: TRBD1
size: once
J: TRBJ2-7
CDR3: CASSQGAGTGFHEQYF
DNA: TGCGCCAGCAGCCAAGGGGCCGGGACAGGGTTCCACGAGCAGTACTTC

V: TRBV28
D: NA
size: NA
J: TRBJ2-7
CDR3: CASSLHGYYEQYF
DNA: TGTGCCAGCAGTTTACACGGATACTACGAGCAGTACTTC

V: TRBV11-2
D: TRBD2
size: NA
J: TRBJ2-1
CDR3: CASSPLRETSGSYEQFF
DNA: TGTGCCAGCAGCCCCCTTAGGGAAACTAGCGGGAGCTATGAGCAGTTCTTC